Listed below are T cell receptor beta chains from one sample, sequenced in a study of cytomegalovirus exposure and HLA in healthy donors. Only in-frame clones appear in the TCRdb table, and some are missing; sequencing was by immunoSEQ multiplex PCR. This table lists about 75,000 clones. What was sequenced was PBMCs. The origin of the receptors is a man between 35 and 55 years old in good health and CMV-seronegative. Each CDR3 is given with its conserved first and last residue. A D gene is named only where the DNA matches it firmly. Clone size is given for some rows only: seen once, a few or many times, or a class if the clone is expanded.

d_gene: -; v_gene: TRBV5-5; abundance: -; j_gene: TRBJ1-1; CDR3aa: CASSLSYRENTEAFF; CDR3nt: TGTGCCAGCAGCTTGTCATACAGAGAGAACACTGAAGCTTTCTTT
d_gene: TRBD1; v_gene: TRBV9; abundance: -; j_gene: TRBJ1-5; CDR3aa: CASSAGQGGNQPQHF; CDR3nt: TGTGCCAGCAGCGCGGGACAGGGCGGAAATCAGCCCCAGCATTTT
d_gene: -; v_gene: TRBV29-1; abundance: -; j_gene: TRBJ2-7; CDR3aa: CSVSDQGSIYEQYF; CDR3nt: TGCAGCGTTTCGGACCAGGGGTCTATCTACGAGCAGTACTTC
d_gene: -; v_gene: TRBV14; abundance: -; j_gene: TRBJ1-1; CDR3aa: CASSHTGSGAFF; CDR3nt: TGTGCCAGCAGCCATACAGGGAGTGGAGCTTTCTTT
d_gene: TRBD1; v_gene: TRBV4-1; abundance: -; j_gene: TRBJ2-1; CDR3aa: CASSHSTGNNEQFF; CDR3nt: TGCGCCAGCAGCCACTCGACAGGGAACAATGAGCAGTTCTTC
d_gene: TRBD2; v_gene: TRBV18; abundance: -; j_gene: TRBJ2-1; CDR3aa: CASSPTSGGLTYNEQFF; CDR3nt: TGTGCCAGCTCACCAACTAGCGGGGGCCTAACCTACAATGAGCAGTTCTTC
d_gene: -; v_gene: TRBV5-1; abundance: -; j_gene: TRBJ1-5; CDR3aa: CASSSGTPDQPQHF; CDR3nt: TGCGCCAGCAGCTCCGGGACACCCGATCAGCCCCAGCATTTT
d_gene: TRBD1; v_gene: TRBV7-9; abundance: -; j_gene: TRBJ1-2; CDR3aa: CASSLNRGDGYTF; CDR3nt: TGTGCCAGCAGCTTGAACAGGGGGGATGGCTACACCTTC
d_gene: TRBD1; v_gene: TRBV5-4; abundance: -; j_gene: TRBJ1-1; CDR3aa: CASSDRDRGGGTEAFF; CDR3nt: TGTGCCAGCAGCGACCGGGACAGGGGAGGAGGCACTGAAGCTTTCTTT
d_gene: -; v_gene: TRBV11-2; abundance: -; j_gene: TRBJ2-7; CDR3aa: CASSFSRGSREQYF; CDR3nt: TGTGCCAGCAGCTTCTCCAGGGGCAGTAGGGAGCAGTACTTC
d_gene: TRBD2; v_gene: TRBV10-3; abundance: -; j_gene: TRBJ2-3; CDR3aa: CATSAGKHTDTQYF; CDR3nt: TGTGCCACCTCAGCGGGGAAACACACAGATACGCAGTATTTT
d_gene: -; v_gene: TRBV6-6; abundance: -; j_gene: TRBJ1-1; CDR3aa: CASSYAWGSEAFF; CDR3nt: TGTGCCAGCAGTTATGCCTGGGGCAGTGAAGCTTTCTTT
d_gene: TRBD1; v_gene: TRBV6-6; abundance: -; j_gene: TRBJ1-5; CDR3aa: CASSYSGGQGGQPQHF; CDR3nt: TGTGCCAGCAGTTACTCCGGGGGACAGGGCGGTCAGCCCCAGCATTTT
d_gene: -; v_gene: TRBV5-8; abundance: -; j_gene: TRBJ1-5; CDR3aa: CASSLMPTDQPQHF; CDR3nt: TGTGCCAGCAGCTTGATGCCGACAGATCAGCCCCAGCATTTT
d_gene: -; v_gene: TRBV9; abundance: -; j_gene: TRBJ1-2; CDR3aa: CASSAHMGYTF; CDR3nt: TGTGCCAGCAGCGCCCACATGGGCTACACCTTC
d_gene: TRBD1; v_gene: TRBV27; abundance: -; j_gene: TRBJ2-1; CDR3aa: CASSPYRGVVYNEQFF; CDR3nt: TGTGCCAGCAGTCCATACAGGGGGGTAGTGTACAATGAGCAGTTCTTC
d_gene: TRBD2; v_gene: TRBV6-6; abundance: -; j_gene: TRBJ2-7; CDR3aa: CASATSGGAYEQYF; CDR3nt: TGTGCCAGCGCTACTAGCGGGGGTGCCTACGAGCAGTACTTC
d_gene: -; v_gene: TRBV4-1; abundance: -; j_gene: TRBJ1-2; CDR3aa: CASSQAGGQGYGYTF; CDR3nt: TGCGCCAGCAGCCAGGCGGGGGGGCAGGGCTATGGCTACACCTTC
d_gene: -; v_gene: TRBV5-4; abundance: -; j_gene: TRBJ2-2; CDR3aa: CASSLKRSNTGELFF; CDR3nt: TGTGCCAGCAGCTTGAAGCGTTCGAACACCGGGGAGCTGTTTTTT
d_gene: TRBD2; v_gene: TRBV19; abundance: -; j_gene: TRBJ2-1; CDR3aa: CASRSGTSGGRHEQFF; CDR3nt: TGTGCCAGTAGATCAGGGACTAGCGGGGGGCGCCATGAGCAGTTCTTC
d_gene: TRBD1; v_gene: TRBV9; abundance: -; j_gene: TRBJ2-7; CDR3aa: CASSVRDREYEQYF; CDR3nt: TGTGCCAGCAGCGTACGGGACAGAGAGTACGAGCAGTACTTC
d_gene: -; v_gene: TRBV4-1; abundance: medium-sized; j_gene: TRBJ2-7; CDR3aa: CASSQESRDRQYF; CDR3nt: TGCGCCAGCAGCCAAGAGTCCCGAGACAGACAGTACTTC